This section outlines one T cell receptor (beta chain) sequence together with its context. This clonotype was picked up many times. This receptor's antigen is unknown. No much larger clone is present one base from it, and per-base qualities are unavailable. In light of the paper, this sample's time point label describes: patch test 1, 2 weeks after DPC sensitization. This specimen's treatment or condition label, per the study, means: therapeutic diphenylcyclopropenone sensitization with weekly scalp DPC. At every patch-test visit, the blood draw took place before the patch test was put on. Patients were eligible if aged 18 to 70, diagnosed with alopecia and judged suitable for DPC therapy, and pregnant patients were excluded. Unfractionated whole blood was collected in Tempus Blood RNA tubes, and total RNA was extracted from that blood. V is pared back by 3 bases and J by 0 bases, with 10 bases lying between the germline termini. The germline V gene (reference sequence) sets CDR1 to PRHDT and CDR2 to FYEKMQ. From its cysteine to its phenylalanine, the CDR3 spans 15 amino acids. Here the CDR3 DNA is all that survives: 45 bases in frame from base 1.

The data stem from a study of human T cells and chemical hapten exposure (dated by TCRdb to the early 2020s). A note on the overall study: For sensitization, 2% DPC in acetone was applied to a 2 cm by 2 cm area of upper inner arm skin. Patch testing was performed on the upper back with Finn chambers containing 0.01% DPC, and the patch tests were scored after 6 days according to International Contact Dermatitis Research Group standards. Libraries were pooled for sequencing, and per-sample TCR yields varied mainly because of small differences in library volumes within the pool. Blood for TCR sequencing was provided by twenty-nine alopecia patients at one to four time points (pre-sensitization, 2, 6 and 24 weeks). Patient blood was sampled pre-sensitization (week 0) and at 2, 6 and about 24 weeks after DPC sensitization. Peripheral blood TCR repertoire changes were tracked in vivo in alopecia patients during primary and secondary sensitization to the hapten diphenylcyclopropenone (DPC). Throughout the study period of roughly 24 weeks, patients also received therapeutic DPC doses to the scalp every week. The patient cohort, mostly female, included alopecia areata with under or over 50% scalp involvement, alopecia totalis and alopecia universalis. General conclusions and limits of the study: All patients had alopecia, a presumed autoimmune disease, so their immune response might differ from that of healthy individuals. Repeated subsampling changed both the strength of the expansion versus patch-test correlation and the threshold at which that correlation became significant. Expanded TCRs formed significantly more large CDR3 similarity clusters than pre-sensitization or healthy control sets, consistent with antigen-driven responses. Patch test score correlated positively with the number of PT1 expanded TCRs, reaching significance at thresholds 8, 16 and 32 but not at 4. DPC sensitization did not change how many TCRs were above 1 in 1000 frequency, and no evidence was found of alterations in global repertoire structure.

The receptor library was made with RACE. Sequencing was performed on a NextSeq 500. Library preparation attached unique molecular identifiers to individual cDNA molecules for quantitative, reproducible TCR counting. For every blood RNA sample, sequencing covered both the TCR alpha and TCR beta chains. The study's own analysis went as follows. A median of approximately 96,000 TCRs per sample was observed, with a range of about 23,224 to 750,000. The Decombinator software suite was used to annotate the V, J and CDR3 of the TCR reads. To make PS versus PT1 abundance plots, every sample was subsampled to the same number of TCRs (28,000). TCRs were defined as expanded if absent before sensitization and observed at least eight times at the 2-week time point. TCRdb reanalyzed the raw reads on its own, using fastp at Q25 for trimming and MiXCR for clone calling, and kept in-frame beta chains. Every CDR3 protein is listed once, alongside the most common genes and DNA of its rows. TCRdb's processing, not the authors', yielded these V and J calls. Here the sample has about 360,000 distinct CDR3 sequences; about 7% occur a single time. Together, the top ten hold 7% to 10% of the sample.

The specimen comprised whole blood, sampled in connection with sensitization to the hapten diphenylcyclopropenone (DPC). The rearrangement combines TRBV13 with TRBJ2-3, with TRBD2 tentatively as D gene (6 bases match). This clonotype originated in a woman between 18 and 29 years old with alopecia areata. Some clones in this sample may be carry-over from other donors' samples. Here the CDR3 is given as CASSFRLASTDTQYF. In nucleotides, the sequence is TGTGCCAGCAGCTTTAGGCTAGCGAGCACAGATACGCAGTATTTT.